This T cell receptor beta chain was sequenced in a study of identical twins. Of note for this clonotype: The target antigen is unknown.

TCRdb passed the 5' RACE reads through MiXCR, listing each CDR3 protein once. The table shows hundreds of thousands of distinct CDR3 sequences, with 8% to 9% occurring only once. The germline V gene has CDR1 SGHTA and CDR2 FQGNSA. V was trimmed by 1 base and J by 14 bases, leaving 11 bases between them. The CDR3 has 11 residues. Study-level points and caveats: Out-of-frame alpha sequences shared between twins exhibited an excess of low generation probability. Weaker excess twin sharing was seen among beta out-of-frame sequences. Within monozygotic twins, out-of-frame TCR alpha sharing was underestimated by the models.

The data were also submitted as part of a second study, on yellow fever vaccine responses in identical twins. That study adds: Reportedly, the response of twins' T cells to the vaccine seemed partly convergent, partly personalized.

This TCR derives from a woman under 30 in good health. The chain uses TRBV7-2 and TRBJ1-2; D gene ambiguous. Sequenced sample: PBMCs. CDR3 coding DNA: TGTGCCAGCAGCTTAGATCTGCTGTTTACCTTC. Residues: CASSLDLLFTF.